Following are 17 T cell receptor beta chains from one sample sequenced in a study of high-grade serous ovarian cancer treatment subgroups. Tumor samples were taken before definitive surgery or chemotherapy. Here immunoSEQ multiplex PCR was the method, and the copy in TCRdb shows in-frame clones only, minus some. Altogether about 4,900 clones are present, 65% to 70% being singletons, with the ten largest covering about a tenth. Sequencing input: tumor tissue. Receptors originate from a human donor with high-grade serous ovarian cancer.

J is TRBJ2-3 and V is TRBV9; 8 bases map to TRBD2. Germline V CDR1 and CDR2: SGDLS, YYNGEE. The CDR3 has 17 residues. After removal of 2 bases from V and 0 bases from J, the junction contained 8 bases not matched to a gene. This CDR3 is CASSVFGSGVSTDTQYF. CDR3 coding DNA: TGTGCCAGCAGCGTCTTTGGTAGCGGGGTCAGCACAGATACGCAGTATTTT.

This chain links TRBV29-1 with TRBJ2-5; 7 positions agree with TRBD1. The J call could be wrong; TRBJ2-7 is a better fit for the DNA end. Germline lookup yields CDR1 SQVTM and CDR2 ANQGSEA. The CDR3 runs to 12 residues. CDR3 coding DNA: TGCAGCGCTAGACAGGGACCGGGCGAGCAGTACTTC. Translated, it gives CSARQGPGEQYF.

This chain connects TRBV4-2 to TRBJ2-7, with 7 bases lining up with TRBD2. CDR3 length: 17 residues. V lost 0 bases to trimming and J lost 0 bases; unmatched junction nucleotides: 8. Germline V gene lookup returns CDR1 LGHNA and CDR2 YNFKEQ. CDR3 protein: CASSQEVGGELSYEQYF. Here the CDR3 DNA reads TGTGCCAGCAGCCAAGAGGTTGGGGGGGAGCTCTCCTACGAGCAGTACTTC.

This clone is termed medium-sized. The chain employs TRBV10-2 and TRBJ1-1; 8 bases match TRBD1. Germline loops: CDR1 WSHSY, CDR2 SAAADI. Unmatched junction bases numbered 4, after V lost 3 bases and J lost 4 bases. The CDR3 has 14 residues. As DNA, the CDR3 is TGCGCCAGCAGTGAATCCGACAGGGGCACTGAAGCTTTCTTT. This translates into CASSESDRGTEAFF.

V usage is TRBV28 and J usage is TRBJ1-5, with 10 bases that match TRBD1. The CDR3 is 16 residues long. V was clipped by 5 bases and J by 4 bases; unmatched bases: 8. Per germline, CDR1 MDHEN and CDR2 SYDVKM. The CDR3 protein is CASSLSGQGENQPQHF. In DNA form, the CDR3 reads TGTGCCAGCAGTCTTTCAGGACAGGGGGAGAATCAGCCCCAGCATTTT. The full variable domain, completed using reference TRBV28 and TRBJ1-5, is DVKVTQSSRYLVKRTGEKVFLECVQDMDHENMFWYRQDPGLGLRLIYFSYDVKMKEKGDIPEGYSVSREKKERFSLILESASTNQTSMYLCASSLSGQGENQPQHFGDGTRLSIL.

The chain links TRBV5-1 to TRBJ2-6, with D unclear. Germline CDR1 and CDR2: SGHRS and YFSETQ. V was cut by 0 bases and J by 2 bases, with 6 bases left in between. The CDR3 extends over 15 amino acids. CDR3 nucleotides: TGCGCCAGCAGCTTGGAGACCCCTGGGGCCAACGTCCTGACTTTC. Its protein product is CASSLETPGANVLTF.

The chain combines TRBV7-8 with TRBJ1-5; D call uncertain. Germline V gene sequence: CDR1 SGHVS, CDR2 FQNEAQ. Trimming removed 2 bases at V and 9 bases at J, with 8 bases between. The CDR3 length is 12 residues. The CDR3 region has the DNA TGTGCCAGCAGCTTATTGGCAGGGCCCCAGCATTTT. Protein product: CASSLLAGPQHF. The entire variable domain, with the rest obtained from reference TRBV7-8 and TRBJ1-5, is as follows: GAGVSQSPRYKVAKRGQDVALRCDPISGHVSLFWYQQALGQGPEFLTYFQNEAQLDKSGLPSDRFFAERPEGSVSTLKIQRTQQEDSAVYLCASSLLAGPQHFGDGTRLSIL.

The rearrangement uses TRBV7-2 and TRBJ2-3, with TRBD2 as a possible D gene (6 bases). Germline V gene sequence: CDR1 SGHTA, CDR2 FQGNSA. The CDR3 covers 15 residues. Trimming pared 0 bases from V and 6 bases from J, leaving 13 bases between. The DNA for the CDR3 is TGTGCCAGCAGCTTAGCGGGACTTAGGGCGGATACGCAGTATTTT. Translating gives CASSLAGLRADTQYF.

CDR3 residues: CASRDSGWNTEAFF. In DNA form, the CDR3 reads TGTGCCAGCAGGGACAGTGGGTGGAACACTGAAGCTTTCTTT. The chain uses TRBV27 and TRBJ1-1, with D possibly matching TRBD1 (6 bases). From germline, CDR1 is MNHEY and CDR2 SMNVEV (reference sequence). This CDR3 comprises 14 residues. The V and J ends lost 6 bases and 1 base respectively, with 12 bases between them.

The V call is TRBV11-2, the J call TRBJ2-5; 9 bases align to TRBD2. V shed 2 bases and J 7 bases; nucleotides not matched to a gene: 2. The CDR3 consists of 13 residues. Germline CDR1 is SGHAT and CDR2 is FQNNGV. CDR3 residues: CASSLISGGTQYF. CDR3 coding DNA: TGTGCCAGCAGCTTAATTAGCGGGGGGACCCAGTACTTC.

This clone was observed a handful of times. The chain recombines TRBV27 with TRBJ2-7, with TRBD1 matching over 12 bases. Germline CDR1 and CDR2: MNHEY and SMNVEV (reference sequence). This CDR3 is 14 amino acids long. J gave up 5 bases and V 3 bases, and 2 bases lay outside the gene matches. For the CDR3, the DNA is TGTGCCAGCAGTTTTGGGACAGGGGGCCACGAGCAGTACTTC. It is translated as CASSFGTGGHEQYF.

The chain links TRBV5-1 to TRBJ2-3; 10 nucleotides agree with TRBD2. The germline V gene has CDR1 SGHRS and CDR2 YFSETQ. CDR3 length: 17 amino acids. V gave up 2 bases and J gave up 0 bases; unmatched junction bases: 6. The CDR3 DNA is TGCGCCAGCAGCTTACTCGGGACTAGCGTTAGCACAGATACGCAGTATTTT. This sequence encodes CASSLLGTSVSTDTQYF.

The CDR3 reads CASSLDHIWVYEQYF. The CDR3 DNA reads TGTGCCAGCAGCTTAGACCACATATGGGTTTACGAGCAGTACTTC. This chain joins TRBV11-2 and TRBJ2-7; D not resolved. CDR3 length: 15 amino acids. Germline-derived CDR1 and CDR2 are SGHAT and FQNNGV. Trimming left V 0 bases short and J 4 bases short, with 13 bases between.

The V gene is TRBV18, the J gene TRBJ1-5; D unresolved. Trimming cost V 2 bases and J 7 bases, with 9 bases left between them. The germline V gene encodes CDR1 KGHSH and CDR2 LQKENI. CDR3 length: 13 amino acids. CDR3 DNA: TGTGCCAGCTCACCATTGGAGCGCCAGCCCCAGCATTTT. This gives the protein CASSPLERQPQHF.

Only one count was recorded for this clone. The CDR3 loop reads CASSLTGGAGYGYTF. The CDR3 DNA follows: TGTGCCAGCAGTCTAACAGGGGGCGCAGGCTATGGCTACACCTTC. The rearrangement joins TRBV6-1 to TRBJ1-2; 9 nucleotides line up with TRBD1. The germline CDR1 and CDR2 sequences are MNHNS and SASEGT. The CDR3 consists of 15 residues. Unmatched junction bases numbered 8, after V lost 5 bases and J lost 4 bases.

J is TRBJ2-1 and V is TRBV5-1, with 8 bases aligning to TRBD2. CDR1 is SGHRS and CDR2 is YFSETQ in the germline V gene. The V gene end was trimmed by 0 bases and the J gene end by 8 bases; junction bases not matched to a gene: 4. There are 14 residues in the CDR3. The CDR3 sequence is CASSLDGRGDEQFF. CDR3 coding DNA: TGCGCCAGCAGCTTGGACGGGAGGGGGGATGAGCAGTTCTTC.

The rearrangement uses TRBV7-9 and TRBJ1-2; D uncertain. Germline V gene data show CDR1 as SEHNR and CDR2 as FQNEAQ (reference sequence). The V end lost 8 bases, the J end lost 2 bases, and 15 bases lay between the germline ends. The CDR3 contains 14 residues. Written as DNA, the CDR3 is TGTGCCAGCTCTAACCCTGGGGTGAACTATGGCTACACCTTC. Protein: CASSNPGVNYGYTF.